The clone carrying this TCR beta chain was detected only a few times. Trimming took off 3 bases at V and 3 bases at J, with 3 bases between the two ends. This CDR3 contains 11 residues. The data belong to a study of blood T cell repertoires in COVID-19. Study-level information: There were acute and convalescent COVID-19 samples, and they came from the United States, Italy and Spain. From T cells, B-cell-depleted T cells, or PBMCs came the material, which was cDNA or gDNA.

Sequencing used immunoSEQ multiplex PCR; TCRdb keeps in-frame clones, though not all of them. Among some 120,000 clones, 60% to 80% were seen once, and the ten largest hold over 4.5%. The chain employs TRBV12-3 or TRBV12-4 and TRBJ2-7, with D unresolved. The sequence derives from a man aged 60 to 75 with acute or convalescent COVID-19. Material for sequencing was peripheral blood. The chain's CDR3 is CASSFSYEQYF. The CDR3 DNA sequence: TGTGCCAGCAGTTTTAGCTACGAGCAGTACTTC.